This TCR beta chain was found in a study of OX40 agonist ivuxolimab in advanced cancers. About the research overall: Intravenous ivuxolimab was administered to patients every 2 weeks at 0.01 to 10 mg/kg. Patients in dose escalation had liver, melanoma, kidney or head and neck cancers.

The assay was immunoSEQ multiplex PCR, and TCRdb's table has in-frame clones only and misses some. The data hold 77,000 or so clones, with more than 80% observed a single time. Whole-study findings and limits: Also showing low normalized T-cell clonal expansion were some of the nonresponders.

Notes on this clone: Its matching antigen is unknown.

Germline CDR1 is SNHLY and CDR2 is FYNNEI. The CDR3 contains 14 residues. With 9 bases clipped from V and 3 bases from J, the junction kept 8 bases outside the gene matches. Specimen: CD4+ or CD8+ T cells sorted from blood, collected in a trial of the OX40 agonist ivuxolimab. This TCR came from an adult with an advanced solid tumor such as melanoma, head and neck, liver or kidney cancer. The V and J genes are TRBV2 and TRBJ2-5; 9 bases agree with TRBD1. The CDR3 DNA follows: TGTGCCAGGAAAGAGGGACAGGGTGAAGAGACCCAGTACTTC. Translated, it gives CARKEGQGEETQYF.